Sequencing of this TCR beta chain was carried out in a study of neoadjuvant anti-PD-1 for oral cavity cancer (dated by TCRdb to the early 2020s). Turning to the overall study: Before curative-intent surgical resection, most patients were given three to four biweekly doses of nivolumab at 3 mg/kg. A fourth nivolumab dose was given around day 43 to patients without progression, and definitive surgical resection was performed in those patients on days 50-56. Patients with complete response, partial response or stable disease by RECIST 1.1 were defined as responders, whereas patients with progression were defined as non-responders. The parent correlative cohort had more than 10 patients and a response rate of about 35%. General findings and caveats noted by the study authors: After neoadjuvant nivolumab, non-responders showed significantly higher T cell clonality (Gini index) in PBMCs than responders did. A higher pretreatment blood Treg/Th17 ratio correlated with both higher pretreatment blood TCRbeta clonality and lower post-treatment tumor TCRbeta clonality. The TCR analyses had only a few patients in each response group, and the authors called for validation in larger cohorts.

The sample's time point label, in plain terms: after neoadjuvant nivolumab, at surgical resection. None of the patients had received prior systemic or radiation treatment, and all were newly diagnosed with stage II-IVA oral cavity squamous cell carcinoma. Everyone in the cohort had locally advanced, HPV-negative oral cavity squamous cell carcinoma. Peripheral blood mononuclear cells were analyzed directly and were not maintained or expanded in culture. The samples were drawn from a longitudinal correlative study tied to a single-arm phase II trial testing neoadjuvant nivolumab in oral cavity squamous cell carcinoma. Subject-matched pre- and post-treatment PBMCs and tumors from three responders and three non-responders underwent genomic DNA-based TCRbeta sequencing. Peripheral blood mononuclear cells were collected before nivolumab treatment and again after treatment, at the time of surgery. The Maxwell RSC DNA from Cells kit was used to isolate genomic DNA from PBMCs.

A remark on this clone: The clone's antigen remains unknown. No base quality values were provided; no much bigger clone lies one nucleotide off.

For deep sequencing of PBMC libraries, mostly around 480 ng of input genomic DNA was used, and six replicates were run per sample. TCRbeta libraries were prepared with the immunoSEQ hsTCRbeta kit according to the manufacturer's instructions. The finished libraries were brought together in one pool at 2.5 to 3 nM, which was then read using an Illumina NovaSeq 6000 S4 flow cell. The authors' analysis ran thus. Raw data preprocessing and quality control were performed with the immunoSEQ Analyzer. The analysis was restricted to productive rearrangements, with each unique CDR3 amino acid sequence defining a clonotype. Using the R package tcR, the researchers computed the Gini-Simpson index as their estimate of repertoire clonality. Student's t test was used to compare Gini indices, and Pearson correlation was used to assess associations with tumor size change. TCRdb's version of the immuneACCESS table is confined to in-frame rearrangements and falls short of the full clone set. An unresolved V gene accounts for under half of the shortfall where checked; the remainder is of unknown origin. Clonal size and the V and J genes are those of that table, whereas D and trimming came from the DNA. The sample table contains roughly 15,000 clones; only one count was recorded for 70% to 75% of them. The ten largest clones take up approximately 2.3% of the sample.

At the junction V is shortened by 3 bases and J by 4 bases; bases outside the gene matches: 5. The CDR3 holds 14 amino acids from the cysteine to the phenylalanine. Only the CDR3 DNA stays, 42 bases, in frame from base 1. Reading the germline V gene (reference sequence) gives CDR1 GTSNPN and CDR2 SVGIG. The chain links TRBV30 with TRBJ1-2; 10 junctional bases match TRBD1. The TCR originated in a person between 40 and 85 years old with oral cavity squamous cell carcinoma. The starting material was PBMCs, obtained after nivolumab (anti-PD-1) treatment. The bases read TGTGCCTGGAGCCGGGACAGGGGCGGCTATGGCTACACCTTC. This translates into CAWSRDRGGYGYTF.